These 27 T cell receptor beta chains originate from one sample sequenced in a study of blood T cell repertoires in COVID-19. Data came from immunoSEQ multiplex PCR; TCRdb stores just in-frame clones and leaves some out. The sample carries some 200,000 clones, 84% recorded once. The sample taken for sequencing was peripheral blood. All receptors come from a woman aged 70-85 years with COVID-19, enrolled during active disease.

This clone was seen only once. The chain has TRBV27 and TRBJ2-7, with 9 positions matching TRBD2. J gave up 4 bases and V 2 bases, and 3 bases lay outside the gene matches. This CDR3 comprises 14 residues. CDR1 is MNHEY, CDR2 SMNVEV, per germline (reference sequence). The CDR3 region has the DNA TGTGCCAGCAGTTTAAGCGGGAGGAGGTACGAGCAGTACTTC. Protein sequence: CASSLSGRRYEQYF.

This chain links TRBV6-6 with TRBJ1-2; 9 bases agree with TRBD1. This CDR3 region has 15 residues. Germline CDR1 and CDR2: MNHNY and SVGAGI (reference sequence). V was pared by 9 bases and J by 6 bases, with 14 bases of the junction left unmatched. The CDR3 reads CASENAGQGKDGYTF. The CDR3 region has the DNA TGTGCCAGTGAAAATGCGGGACAGGGTAAGGATGGCTACACCTTC.

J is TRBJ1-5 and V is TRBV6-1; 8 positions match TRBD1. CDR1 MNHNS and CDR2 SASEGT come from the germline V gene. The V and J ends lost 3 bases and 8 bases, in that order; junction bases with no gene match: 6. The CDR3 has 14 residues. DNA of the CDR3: TGTGCCAGCAGTGAGAGGACAGGGATGAAGCCCCAGCATTTT. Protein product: CASSERTGMKPQHF.

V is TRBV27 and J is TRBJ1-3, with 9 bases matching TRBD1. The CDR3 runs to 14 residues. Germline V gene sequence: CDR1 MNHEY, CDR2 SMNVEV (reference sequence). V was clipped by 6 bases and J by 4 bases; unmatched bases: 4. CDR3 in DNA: TGTGCCAGCAGACGGACAGGGGCAGGAAACACCATATATTTT. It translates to CASRRTGAGNTIYF.

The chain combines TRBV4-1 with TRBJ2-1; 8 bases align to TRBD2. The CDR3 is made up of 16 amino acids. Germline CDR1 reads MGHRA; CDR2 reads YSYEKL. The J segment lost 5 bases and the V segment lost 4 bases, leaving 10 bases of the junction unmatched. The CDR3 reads CASSLGRGGSDNEQFF. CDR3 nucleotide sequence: TGCGCCAGCAGCCTAGGACGGGGGGGTAGCGACAATGAGCAGTTCTTC.

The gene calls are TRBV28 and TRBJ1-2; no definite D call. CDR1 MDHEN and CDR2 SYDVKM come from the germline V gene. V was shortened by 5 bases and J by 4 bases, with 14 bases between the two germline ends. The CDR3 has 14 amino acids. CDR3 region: CASSPYRRLYGYTF. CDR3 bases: TGTGCCAGCAGTCCCTATAGGAGACTCTATGGCTACACCTTC.

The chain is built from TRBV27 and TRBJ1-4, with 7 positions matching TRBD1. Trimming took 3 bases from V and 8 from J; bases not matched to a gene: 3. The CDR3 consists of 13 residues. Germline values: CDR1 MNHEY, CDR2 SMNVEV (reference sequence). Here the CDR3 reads CASSFQGGEKLFF. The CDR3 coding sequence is TGTGCCAGCAGTTTTCAGGGGGGAGAAAAACTGTTTTTT.

CDR3 sequence (DNA): TGTGCCAGCAGTGAAAGGGGATTGGCCACTGAAGCTTTCTTT. Its translation: CASSERGLATEAFF. The chain employs TRBV6-1 and TRBJ1-1; possibly TRBD1 for D (5 bases). The germline gives CDR1 MNHNS, CDR2 SASEGT. Trimming took 2 bases from V and 4 from J, leaving 11 bases between them. CDR3 size: 14 residues.

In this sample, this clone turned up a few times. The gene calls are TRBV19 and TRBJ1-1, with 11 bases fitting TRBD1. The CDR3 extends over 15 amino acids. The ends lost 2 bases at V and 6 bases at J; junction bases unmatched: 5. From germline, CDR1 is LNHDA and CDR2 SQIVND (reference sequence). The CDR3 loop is CASSIIGQGAAEAFF. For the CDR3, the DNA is TGTGCCAGTAGTATAATCGGACAGGGGGCGGCTGAAGCTTTCTTT.

The CDR3 sequence is CASRLIPGTGVHEQYF. In DNA form, the CDR3 reads TGTGCCAGCAGATTAATTCCCGGGACAGGGGTCCACGAGCAGTACTTC. The V gene is TRBV27, the J gene TRBJ2-7; 10 positions match TRBD1. After removal of 6 bases from V and 5 bases from J, the junction contained 13 bases not matched to a gene. The V gene's germline CDR1 is MNHEY and CDR2 SMNVEV (reference sequence). The CDR3 contains 16 residues.

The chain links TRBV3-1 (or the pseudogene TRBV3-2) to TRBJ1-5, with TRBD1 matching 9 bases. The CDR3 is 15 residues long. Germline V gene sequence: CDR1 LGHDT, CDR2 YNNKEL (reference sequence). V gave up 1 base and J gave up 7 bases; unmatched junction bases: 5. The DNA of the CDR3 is TGTGCCAGCAGCCAAGCATGGACAGGGGAACAGCCCCAGCATTTT. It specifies CASSQAWTGEQPQHF.

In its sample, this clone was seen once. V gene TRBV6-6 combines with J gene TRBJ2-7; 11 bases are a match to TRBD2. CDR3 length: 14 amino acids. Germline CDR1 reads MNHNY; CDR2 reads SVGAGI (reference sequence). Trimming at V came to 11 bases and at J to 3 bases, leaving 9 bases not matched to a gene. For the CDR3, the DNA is TGTGCCGGTAGTTTCGGGACTAGCGGCTACGAGCAGTACTTC. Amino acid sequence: CAGSFGTSGYEQYF.

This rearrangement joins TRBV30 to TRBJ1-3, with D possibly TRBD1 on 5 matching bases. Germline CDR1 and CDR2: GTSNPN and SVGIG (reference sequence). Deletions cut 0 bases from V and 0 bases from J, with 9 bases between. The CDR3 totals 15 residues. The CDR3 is CAWSVQVVSGNTIYF. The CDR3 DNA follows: TGTGCCTGGAGTGTACAGGTGGTCTCTGGAAACACCATATATTTT.

CDR3 in amino acids: CASHKAGGSNTQYF. In DNA form, the CDR3 reads TGTGCCAGCCATAAGGCGGGAGGATCTAATACGCAGTATTTT. This rearrangement joins TRBV6-6 to TRBJ2-3, with TRBD2 identical over 8 bases. V trimming: 8 bases; J trimming: 7 bases; junction bases outside the gene matches: 11. Germline V gene lookup returns CDR1 MNHNY and CDR2 SVGAGI (reference sequence). This CDR3 spans 14 amino acids.

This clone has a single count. As DNA, the CDR3 is TGTGCCAGCAGCTTGGGCGGGGCTACCTCCTACAATGAGCAGTTCTTC. It specifies CASSLGGATSYNEQFF. This rearrangement joins TRBV5-4 to TRBJ2-1; tentative D call: TRBD2 (6 bases). CDR3 length: 16 amino acids. Trimming removed 0 bases from V and 0 bases from J, with 10 bases in between. Germline V lookup: CDR1 SGHNT, CDR2 YYREEE (reference sequence).

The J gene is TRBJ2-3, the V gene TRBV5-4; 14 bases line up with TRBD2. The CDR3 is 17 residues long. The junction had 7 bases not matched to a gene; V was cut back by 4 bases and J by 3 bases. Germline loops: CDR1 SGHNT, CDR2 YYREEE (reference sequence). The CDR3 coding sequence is TGTGCCAGCAGCCCCAAGACTAGCGGGAGGGGGACAGATACGCAGTATTTT. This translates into CASSPKTSGRGTDTQYF.

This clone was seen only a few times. In DNA form, the CDR3 reads TGTGCCAGCAGCGTAGGGGGTAGCGGGGACAATGAGCAGTTCTTC. Translation gives CASSVGGSGDNEQFF. V gene TRBV9 combines with J gene TRBJ2-1, with 8 bases that match TRBD2. The CDR3 spans 15 residues. Per germline, CDR1 SGDLS and CDR2 YYNGEE. Trimming at V came to 0 bases and at J to 5 bases, leaving 4 bases not matched to a gene.

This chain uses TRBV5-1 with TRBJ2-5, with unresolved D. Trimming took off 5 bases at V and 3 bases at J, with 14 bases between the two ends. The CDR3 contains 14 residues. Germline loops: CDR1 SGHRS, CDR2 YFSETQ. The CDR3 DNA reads TGCGCCAGCAGTCCCAACACAGCCGAAGAGACCCAGTACTTC. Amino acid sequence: CASSPNTAEETQYF.

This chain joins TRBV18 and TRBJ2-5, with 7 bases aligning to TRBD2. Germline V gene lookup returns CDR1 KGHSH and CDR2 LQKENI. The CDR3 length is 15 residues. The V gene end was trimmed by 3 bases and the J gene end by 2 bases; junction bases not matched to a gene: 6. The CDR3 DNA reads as TGTGCCAGCTCACCTAGCCTAGCGGAACAAGAGACCCAGTACTTC. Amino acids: CASSPSLAEQETQYF.

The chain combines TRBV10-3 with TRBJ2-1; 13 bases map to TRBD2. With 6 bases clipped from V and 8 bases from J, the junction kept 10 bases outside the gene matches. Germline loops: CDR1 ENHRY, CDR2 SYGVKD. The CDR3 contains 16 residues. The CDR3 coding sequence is TGTGCCATCAGCACACTCGGACTAGCGGGAGCGCATGAGCAGTTCTTC. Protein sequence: CAISTLGLAGAHEQFF.

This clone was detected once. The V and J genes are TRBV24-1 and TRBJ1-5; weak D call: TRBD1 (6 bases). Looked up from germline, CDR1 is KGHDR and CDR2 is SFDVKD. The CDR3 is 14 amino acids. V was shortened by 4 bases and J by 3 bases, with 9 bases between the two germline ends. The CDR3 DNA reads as TGTGCCACCAGTGAAGGACAGCCCAATCAGCCCCAGCATTTT. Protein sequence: CATSEGQPNQPQHF.

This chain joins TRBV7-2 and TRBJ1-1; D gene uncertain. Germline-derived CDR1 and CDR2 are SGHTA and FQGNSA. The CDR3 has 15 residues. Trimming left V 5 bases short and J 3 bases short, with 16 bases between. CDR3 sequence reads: CASSPSGKRHTEAFF. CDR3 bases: TGTGCCAGCAGCCCTTCGGGTAAGAGGCACACTGAAGCTTTCTTT.

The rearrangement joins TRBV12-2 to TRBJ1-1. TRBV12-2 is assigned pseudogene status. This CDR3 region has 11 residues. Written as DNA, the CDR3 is TGTGCAAGTCGCTTACCCGAGGAAGCTTTCTTT. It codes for CASRLPEEAFF.

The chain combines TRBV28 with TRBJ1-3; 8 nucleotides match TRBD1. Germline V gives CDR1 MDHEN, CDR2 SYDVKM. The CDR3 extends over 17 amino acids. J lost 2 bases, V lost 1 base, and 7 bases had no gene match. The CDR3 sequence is CASSLFPGQGAGNTIYF. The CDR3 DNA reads TGTGCCAGCAGTTTATTCCCCGGACAGGGTGCTGGAAACACCATATATTTT.

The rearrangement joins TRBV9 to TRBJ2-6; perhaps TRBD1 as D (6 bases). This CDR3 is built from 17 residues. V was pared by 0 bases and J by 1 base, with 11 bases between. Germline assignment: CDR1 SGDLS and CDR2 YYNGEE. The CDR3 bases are TGTGCCAGCAGCGTAGGGGGACACCTTTCTGGGGCCAACGTCCTGACTTTC. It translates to CASSVGGHLSGANVLTF. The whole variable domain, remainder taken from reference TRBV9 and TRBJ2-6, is DSGVTQTPKHLITATGQRVTLRCSPRSGDLSVYWYQQSLDQGLQFLIQYYNGEERAKGNILERFSAQQFPDLHSELNLSSLELGDSALYFCASSVGGHLSGANVLTFGAGSRLTVL.

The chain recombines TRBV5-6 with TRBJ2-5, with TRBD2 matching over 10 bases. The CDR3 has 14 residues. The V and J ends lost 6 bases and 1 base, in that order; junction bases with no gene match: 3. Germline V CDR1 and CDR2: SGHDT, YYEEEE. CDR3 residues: CASTVAGGQETQYF. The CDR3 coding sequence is TGTGCCAGCACGGTAGCGGGGGGCCAAGAGACCCAGTACTTC.

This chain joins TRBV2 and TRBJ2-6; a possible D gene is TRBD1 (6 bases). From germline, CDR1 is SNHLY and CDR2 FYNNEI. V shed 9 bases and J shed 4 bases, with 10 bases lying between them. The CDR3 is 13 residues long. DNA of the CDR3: TGTGCCAGTACCGGGACAGGGGCCAACGTCCTGACTTTC. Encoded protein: CASTGTGANVLTF.